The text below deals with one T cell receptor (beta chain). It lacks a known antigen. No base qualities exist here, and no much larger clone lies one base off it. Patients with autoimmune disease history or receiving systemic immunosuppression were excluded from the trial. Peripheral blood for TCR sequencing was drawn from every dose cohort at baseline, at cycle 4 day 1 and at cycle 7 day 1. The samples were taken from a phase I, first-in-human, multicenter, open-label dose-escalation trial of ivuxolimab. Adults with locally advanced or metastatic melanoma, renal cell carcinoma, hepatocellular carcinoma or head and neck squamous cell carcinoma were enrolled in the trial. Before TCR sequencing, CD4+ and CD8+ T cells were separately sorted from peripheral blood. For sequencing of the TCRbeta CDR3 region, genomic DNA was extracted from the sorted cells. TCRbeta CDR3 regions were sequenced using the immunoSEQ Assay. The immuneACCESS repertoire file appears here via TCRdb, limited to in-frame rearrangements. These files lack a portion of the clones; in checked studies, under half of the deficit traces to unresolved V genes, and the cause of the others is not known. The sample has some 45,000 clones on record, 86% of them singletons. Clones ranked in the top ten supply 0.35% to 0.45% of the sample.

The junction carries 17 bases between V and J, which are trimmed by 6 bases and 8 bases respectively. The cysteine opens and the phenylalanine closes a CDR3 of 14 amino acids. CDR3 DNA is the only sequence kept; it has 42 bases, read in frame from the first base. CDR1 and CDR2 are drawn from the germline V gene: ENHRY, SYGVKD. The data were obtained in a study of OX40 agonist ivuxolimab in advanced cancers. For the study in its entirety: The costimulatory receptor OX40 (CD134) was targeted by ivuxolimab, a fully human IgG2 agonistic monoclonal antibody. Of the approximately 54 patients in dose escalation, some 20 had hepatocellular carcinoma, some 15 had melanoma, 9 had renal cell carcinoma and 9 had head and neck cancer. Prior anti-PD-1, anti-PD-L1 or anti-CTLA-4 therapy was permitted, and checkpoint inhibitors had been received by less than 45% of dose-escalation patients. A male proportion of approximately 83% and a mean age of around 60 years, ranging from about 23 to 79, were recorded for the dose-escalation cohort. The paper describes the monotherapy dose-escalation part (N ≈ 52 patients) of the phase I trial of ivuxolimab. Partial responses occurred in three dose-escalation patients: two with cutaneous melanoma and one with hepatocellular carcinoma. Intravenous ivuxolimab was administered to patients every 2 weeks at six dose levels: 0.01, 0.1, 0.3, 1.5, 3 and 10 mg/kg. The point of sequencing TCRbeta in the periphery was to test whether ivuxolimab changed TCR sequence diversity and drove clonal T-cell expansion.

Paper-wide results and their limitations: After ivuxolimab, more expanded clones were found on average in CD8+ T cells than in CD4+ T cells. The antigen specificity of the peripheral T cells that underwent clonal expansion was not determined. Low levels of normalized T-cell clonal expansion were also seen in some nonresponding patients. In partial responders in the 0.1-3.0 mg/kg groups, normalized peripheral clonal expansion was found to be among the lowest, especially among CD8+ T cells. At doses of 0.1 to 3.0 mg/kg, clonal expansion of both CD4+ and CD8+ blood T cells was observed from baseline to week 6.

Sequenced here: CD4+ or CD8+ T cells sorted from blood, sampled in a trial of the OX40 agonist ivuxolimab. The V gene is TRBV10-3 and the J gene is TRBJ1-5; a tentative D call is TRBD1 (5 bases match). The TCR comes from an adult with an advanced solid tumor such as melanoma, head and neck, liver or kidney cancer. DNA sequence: TGTGCCATCAGGTCCGGGACCCTAAGGGAGCCCCAGCATTTT. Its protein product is CAIRSGTLREPQHF.